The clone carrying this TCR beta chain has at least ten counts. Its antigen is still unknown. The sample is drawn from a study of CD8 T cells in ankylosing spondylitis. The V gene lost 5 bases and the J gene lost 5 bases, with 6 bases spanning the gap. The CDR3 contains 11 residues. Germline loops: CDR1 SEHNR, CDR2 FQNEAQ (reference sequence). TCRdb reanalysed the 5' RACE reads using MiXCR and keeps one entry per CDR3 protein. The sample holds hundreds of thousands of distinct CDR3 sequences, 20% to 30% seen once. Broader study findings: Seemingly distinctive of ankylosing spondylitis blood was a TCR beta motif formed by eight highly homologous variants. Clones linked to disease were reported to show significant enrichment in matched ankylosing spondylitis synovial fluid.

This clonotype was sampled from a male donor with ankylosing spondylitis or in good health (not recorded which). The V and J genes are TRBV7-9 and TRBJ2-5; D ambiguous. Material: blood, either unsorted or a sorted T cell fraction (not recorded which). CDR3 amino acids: CASSRIETQYF. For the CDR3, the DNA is TGTGCCAGCAGCCGCATTGAGACCCAGTACTTC. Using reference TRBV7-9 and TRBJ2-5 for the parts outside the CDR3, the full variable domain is DTGVSQNPRHKITKRGQNVTFRCDPISEHNRLYWYRQTLGQGPEFLTYFQNEAQLEKSRLLSDRFSAERPKGSFSTLEIQRTEQGDSAMYLCASSRIETQYFGPGTRLLVL.